This TCR beta chain originates from a study of vaccination and CD4 T cells after COVID-19. The overall study: A CEFX pool, an HIV-1 Nef pool, or else no peptide went into the control cultures.

With regard to this clonotype: Its target is unknown.

Cultured CD4+ T-cell DNA underwent Oncomine TCR Beta short-read sequencing. TCRdb reprocessed the PCR reads with MiXCR, giving one entry per CDR3 protein. The sample records some 15,000 distinct CDR3 sequences, less than 70% being singletons. This CDR3 is built from 15 residues. Germline V gives CDR1 SNHLY, CDR2 FYNNEI. The V gene end was trimmed by 3 bases and the J gene end by 6 bases; junction bases not matched to a gene: 6. Specified treatment: approximately 11-day PBMC culture with coronavirus spike peptide pools or control peptides (ViraFEST assay). At both days 3 and 7, half the medium was replaced with fresh IL-2 medium.

The input for sequencing was CD4+ T cells from blood, cultured in vitro, taken before SARS-CoV-2 vaccination. The V call is TRBV2, the J call TRBJ1-2, with TRBD1 matching over 11 bases. The sequence derives from a human donor who had recovered from COVID-19. The CDR3 loop is CASSEGTGGIHGYTF. CDR3 coding DNA: TGTGCCAGCAGTGAGGGGACAGGGGGAATCCATGGCTACACCTTC.